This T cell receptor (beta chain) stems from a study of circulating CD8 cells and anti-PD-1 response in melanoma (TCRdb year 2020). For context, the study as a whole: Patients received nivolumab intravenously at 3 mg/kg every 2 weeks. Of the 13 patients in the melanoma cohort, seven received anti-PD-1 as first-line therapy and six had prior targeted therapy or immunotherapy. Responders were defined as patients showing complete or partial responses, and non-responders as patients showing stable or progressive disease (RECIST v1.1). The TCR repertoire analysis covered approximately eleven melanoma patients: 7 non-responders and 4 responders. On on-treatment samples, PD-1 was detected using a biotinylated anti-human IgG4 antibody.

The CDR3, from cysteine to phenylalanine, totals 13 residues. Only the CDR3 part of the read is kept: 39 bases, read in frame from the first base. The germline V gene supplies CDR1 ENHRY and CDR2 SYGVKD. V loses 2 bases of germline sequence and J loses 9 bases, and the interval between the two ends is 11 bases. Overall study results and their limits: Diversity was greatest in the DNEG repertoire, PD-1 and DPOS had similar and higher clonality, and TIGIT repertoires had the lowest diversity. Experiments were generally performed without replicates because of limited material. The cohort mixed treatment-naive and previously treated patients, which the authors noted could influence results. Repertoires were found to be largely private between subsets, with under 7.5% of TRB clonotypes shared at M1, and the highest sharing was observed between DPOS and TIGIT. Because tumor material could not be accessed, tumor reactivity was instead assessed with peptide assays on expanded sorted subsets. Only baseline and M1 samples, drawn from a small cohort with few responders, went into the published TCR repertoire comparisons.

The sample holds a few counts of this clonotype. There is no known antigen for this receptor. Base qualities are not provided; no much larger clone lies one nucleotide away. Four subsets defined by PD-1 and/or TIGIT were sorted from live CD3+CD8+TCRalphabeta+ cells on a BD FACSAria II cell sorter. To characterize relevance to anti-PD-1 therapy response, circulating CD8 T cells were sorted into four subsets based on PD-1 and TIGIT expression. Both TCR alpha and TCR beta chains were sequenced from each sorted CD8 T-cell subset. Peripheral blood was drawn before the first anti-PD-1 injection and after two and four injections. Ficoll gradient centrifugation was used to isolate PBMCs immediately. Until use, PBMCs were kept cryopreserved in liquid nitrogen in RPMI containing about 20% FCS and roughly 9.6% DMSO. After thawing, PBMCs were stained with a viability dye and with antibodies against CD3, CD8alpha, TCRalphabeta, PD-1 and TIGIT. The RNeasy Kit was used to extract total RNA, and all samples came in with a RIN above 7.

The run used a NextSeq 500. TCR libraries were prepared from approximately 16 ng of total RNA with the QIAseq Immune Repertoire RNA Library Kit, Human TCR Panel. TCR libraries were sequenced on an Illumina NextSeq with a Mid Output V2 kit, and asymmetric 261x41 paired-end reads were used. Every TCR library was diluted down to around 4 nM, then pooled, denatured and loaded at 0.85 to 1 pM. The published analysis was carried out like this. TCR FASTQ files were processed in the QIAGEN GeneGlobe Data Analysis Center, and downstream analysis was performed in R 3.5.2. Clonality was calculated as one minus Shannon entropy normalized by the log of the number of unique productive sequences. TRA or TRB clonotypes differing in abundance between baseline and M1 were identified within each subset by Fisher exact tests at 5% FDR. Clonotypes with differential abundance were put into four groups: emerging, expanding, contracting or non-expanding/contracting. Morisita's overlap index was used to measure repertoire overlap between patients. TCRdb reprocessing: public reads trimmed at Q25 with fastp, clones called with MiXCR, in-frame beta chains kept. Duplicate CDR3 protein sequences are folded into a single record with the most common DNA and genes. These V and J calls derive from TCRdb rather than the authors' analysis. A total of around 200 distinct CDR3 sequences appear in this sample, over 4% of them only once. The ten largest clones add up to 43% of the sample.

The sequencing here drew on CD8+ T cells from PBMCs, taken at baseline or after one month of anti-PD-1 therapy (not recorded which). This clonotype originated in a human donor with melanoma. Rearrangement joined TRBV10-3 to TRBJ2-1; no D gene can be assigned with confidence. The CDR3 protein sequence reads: CAISERPEVEQFF. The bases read TGTGCCATCAGTGAGCGCCCAGAAGTTGAGCAGTTCTTC.